Listed here is a single T cell receptor (beta chain). Its antigen is unknown. The germline V gene has CDR1 MGHRA and CDR2 YSYEKL. The CDR3 is 16 amino acids. Then a second PCR, running roughly 7 to 11 cycles, was carried out with a sample-barcoded 5' primer and a J-beta primer mix. MiXCR, applied by TCRdb to the 5' RACE reads, yields one record per CDR3 protein. The table has roughly 800,000 distinct CDR3 sequences, 20% to 30% seen once. This sample is drawn from a study of blood T cells in healthy people across ages. Findings and caveats of the study: There was a strong correlation between TCR beta diversity and naive T cell percentage.

These data also formed part of another study, on T cells of mothers and their children. As reported in that work: The whole RNA yield was converted to cDNA, approximately 1.5 ug per 15 ul. Thymic selection shapes TCR recombination output similarly in related and unrelated pairs.

Sequencing was carried out using blood. The chain joins TRBV4-1 to TRBJ2-5; TRBD2 agrees at 9 bases. The assigned J gene may be wrong: the sequence end matches TRBJ2-7 better. The sequence derives from a boy aged 10-17 years in good health. This chain's CDR3 is CASSQGSVAGAYEQYF. CDR3 coding DNA: TGCGCCAGCAGCCAAGGATCAGTAGCGGGAGCCTACGAGCAGTACTTC.